Listed here are 11 T cell receptor beta chains from one sample, sequenced in a study of breast tumors, draining lymph nodes, adjacent tissues. TCRdb re-called the multiplex PCR reads with MiXCR, one entry per CDR3 protein. The table lists about 21,000 distinct CDR3 sequences, 41% of them singletons, with roughly a quarter in the top ten. Sequenced input: breast tumor tissue. The receptors come from a female donor with breast cancer. Some clones in this sample may be carry-over from other donors' samples.

The chain uses TRBV25-1 and TRBJ2-1, with TRBD1 as a possible D gene (5 bases). CDR1 and CDR2 from the germline V gene are MGHDK and SYGVNS. Trimming cost V 5 bases and J 8 bases, with 13 bases left between them. CDR3 size: 13 residues. Written as DNA, the CDR3 is TGTGCCAGCAGTTCAGGGTCTCGGGATGAGCAGTTCTTC. The encoded protein is CASSSGSRDEQFF.

This clonotype was counted at least ten times. The CDR3 protein is CASSPSDSRINEKLFF. The CDR3 region has the DNA TGTGCCAGTAGTCCTTCAGACAGCCGTATTAATGAAAAACTGTTTTTT. This chain uses TRBV19 with TRBJ1-4; D possibly corresponds to TRBD1 (5 bases). Trimming left V 5 bases short and J 4 bases short, with 17 bases between. CDR3 length: 16 residues. CDR1 and CDR2 (germline): LNHDA, SQIVND (reference sequence).

Ten or more counts support this clonotype. The rearrangement links TRBV11-2 to TRBJ2-7; D is ambiguous. Germline V CDR1 and CDR2: SGHAT, FQNNGV. With 5 bases removed from V and 3 bases from J, the gap between germline ends came to 14 bases. The CDR3 extends over 14 amino acids. CDR3 residues: CASSRYTSRYEQYF. In DNA, the CDR3 is TGTGCCAGCAGCCGGTATACAAGCCGCTACGAGCAGTACTTC.

This clonotype was recorded many times. The CDR3 spells CASSLGWASGKTYEQYF. DNA of the CDR3: TGTGCCAGCAGCTTAGGGTGGGCGAGCGGAAAAACCTACGAGCAGTACTTC. The chain employs TRBV7-2 and TRBJ2-7, with D perhaps matching TRBD2 (5 bases). Looked up from germline, CDR1 is SGHTA and CDR2 is FQGNSA. The V end lost 1 base, the J end lost 2 bases, and 18 bases lay between the germline ends. The CDR3 loop spans 17 amino acids.

In this sample, this clonotype turned up many times. The rearrangement uses TRBV4-2 and TRBJ1-6; TRBD1 aligns across 9 bases. This CDR3 contains 15 residues. Per the germline V gene, CDR1 is LGHNA and CDR2 is YNFKEQ. V lost 4 bases, J lost 9 bases, and 7 bases stayed unmatched. The CDR3, as DNA: TGTGCCAGCAGCCTTCCGGGACAGGGACCTTCACCCCTCCACTTT. It is translated as CASSLPGQGPSPLHF.

This clonotype was seen only a few times. This chain's CDR3 is CASSYISGTQNYGYTF. The CDR3 nucleotides are TGTGCCAGCAGTTACATCTCTGGGACACAGAACTATGGCTACACCTTC. This chain uses TRBV6-5 with TRBJ1-2; tentatively, D is TRBD1 (6 bases). V lost 2 bases to trimming and J lost 2 bases, with 15 bases between them. The CDR3 contains 16 residues. Germline CDR1 reads MNHEY; CDR2 reads SVGAGI.

This clonotype has ten or more counts. The chain recombines TRBV20-1 with TRBJ2-1; 7 bases map to TRBD2. Looked up from germline, CDR1 is DFQATT and CDR2 is SNEGSKA (reference sequence). The ends lost 4 bases at V and 8 bases at J; junction bases unmatched: 5. This CDR3 is 12 amino acids long. The CDR3 region is CSAIRTSHEQFF. The CDR3 region has the DNA TGCAGTGCTATTCGGACTAGTCATGAGCAGTTCTTC.

The V gene is TRBV5-4, the J gene TRBJ2-1; 8 nucleotides align to TRBD2. There are 15 residues in the CDR3. V lost 1 base to trimming and J lost 3 bases; unmatched junction nucleotides: 3. Germline V gene sequence: CDR1 SGHNT, CDR2 YYREEE (reference sequence). CDR3 region: CASSLRSGSYNEQFF. CDR3 nucleotide sequence: TGTGCCAGCAGCTTGCGGAGCGGGAGCTACAATGAGCAGTTCTTC.

At least ten counts were recorded for this clonotype. A single base separates this from a much larger clone, so it may be a read error. V is TRBV20-1 and J is TRBJ1-5; D is unclear. Deletions cut 0 bases from V and 6 bases from J, with 15 bases between. CDR1 is DFQATT, CDR2 SNEGSKA, per germline (reference sequence). This CDR3 comprises 15 residues. The CDR3: CSARDTAKMTQPQHF. Here the CDR3 DNA reads TGCAGTGCTAGAGATACAGCGAAGATGACTCAGCCCCAGCATTTT.

There are a few counts of this clonotype. The chain carries TRBV10-3 and TRBJ1-5, with 8 nucleotides matching TRBD1. CDR1 ENHRY and CDR2 SYGVKD come from the germline V gene. This CDR3 has 19 amino acids. The ends lost 0 bases at V and 2 bases at J; junction bases unmatched: 12. The CDR3 sequence is CAISESFQGALGGNQPQHF. CDR3 DNA sequence: TGTGCCATCAGTGAGTCGTTTCAGGGGGCCCTGGGTGGCAATCAGCCCCAGCATTTT.

This clonotype was detected only a few times. The V call is TRBV6-4, the J call TRBJ2-2; D unclear. The CDR3 loop spans 14 amino acids. CDR1 is MRHNA, CDR2 SNTAGT, per germline. Trimming stripped 4 bases from V and 1 base from J, with 7 bases between. This CDR3 reads CASSVEVNTGELFF. DNA of the CDR3: TGTGCCAGCAGTGTCGAGGTGAACACCGGGGAGCTGTTTTTT.